This TCR beta chain was captured in a study of OX40 agonist ivuxolimab in advanced cancers. Study-wide background: Every 2 weeks, patients got intravenous ivuxolimab at one of six dose levels (0.01-10 mg/kg). The study, taken as a whole, reports: CD8+ T cells (on average) carried more expanded clones than CD4+ T cells. Low levels of normalized T-cell clonal expansion also appeared in some nonresponders.

Profiling relied on immunoSEQ multiplex PCR, and the TCRdb table lists in-frame clones only, not all of them. This sample has about 60,000 clones; around 89% occur once, and the top ten carry 9% to 15%. Germline loops: CDR1 SGDLS, CDR2 YYNGEE. The CDR3 consists of 15 residues. V shed 4 bases and J 2 bases; nucleotides not matched to a gene: 4. Remarks on this clone: What it recognizes is unknown.

The chain employs TRBV9 and TRBJ2-3; 10 bases match TRBD2. This receptor was identified in an adult with an advanced solid tumor such as melanoma, head and neck, liver or kidney cancer. Sequencing used CD4+ or CD8+ T cells sorted from blood, obtained in a trial of the OX40 agonist ivuxolimab. The CDR3: CASSRSGRATDTQYF. In DNA form, the CDR3 reads TGTGCCAGCAGCCGGAGCGGGAGGGCCACAGATACGCAGTATTTT.